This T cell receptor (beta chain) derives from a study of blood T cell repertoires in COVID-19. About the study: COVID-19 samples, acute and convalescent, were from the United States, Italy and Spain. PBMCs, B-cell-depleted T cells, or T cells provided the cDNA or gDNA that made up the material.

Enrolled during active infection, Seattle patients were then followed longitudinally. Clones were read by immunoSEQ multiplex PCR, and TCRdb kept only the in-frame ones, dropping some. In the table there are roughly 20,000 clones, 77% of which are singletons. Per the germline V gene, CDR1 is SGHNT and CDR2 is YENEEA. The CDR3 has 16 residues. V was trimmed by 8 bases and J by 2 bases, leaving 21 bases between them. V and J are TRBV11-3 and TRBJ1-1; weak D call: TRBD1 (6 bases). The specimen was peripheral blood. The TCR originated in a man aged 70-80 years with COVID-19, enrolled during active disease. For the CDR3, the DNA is TGTGCCAGCGCCCACCTTAGACAGGAGAAAAACACTGAAGCTTTCTTT. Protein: CASAHLRQEKNTEAFF.